The rows below give T cell receptor beta chains drawn from one sample of a study of cytomegalovirus exposure and HLA in healthy donors. Here immunoSEQ multiplex PCR was the method, and the copy in TCRdb shows in-frame clones only, minus some. Seen here are around 200,000 clones, roughly four fifths observed once, and the top ten hold 1.6%. Sequencing was carried out using PBMCs. The receptors were sampled from a man in his forties or fifties in good health and CMV-seronegative. The CDR3 runs from the conserved cysteine through the conserved F or W. The D gene is left open where the match is weak. The size entry is marked missing in some rows and otherwise reads once, few, many or a size class.

abundance	v_gene	j_gene	d_gene	CDR3nt	CDR3aa
once	TRBV6-1	TRBJ1-5	.	TGTGCCAGCAGTGAACCTTGGGACCCCGGGAGGCAGCATTTT	CASSEPWDPGRQHF
.	TRBV29-1	TRBJ1-1	TRBD1	TGCAGCGTTGTCAGGGGGACAAGCACTGAAGCTTTCTTT	CSVVRGTSTEAFF
once	TRBV28	TRBJ2-3	TRBD1	TGTGCCAGCAGTTTATGGGCAGGGGGCAGCACAGATACGCAGTATTTT	CASSLWAGGSTDTQYF
few	TRBV5-8	TRBJ1-1	.	TGTGCCAGCAGCTCCCCGGCGGGTAAAGCTTTCTTT	CASSSPAGKAFF
.	TRBV18	TRBJ2-1	.	TGTGCCAGCTCACCACCTAGCAAACCGAACAATGAGCAGTTCTTC	CASSPPSKPNNEQFF
.	TRBV4-3	TRBJ1-2	.	TGCGCCAGCAGCCAAGTCCAGGATGGCTACACCTTC	CASSQVQDGYTF
.	TRBV9	TRBJ2-2	TRBD2	TGTGCCAGCAGCGTAATTTTAGCGGGGGGGCCCGGGGAGCTGTTTTTT	CASSVILAGGPGELFF
.	TRBV7-8	TRBJ2-7	TRBD2	TGTGCCAGCAGTCGTACCGGGACTAGCGGGAGCCCCAACCTTCGGGAGCAGTACTTC	CASSRTGTSGSPNLREQYF
.	TRBV11-2	TRBJ2-7	.	TGTGCCAGCAGACCCCCCGGGGTCCTTACCTCCTACGAGCAGTACTTC	CASRPPGVLTSYEQYF
.	TRBV6-1	TRBJ2-5	TRBD1	TGTGCCAGCAGGGATATGGGACAGTCCCGAGAGACCCAGTACTTC	CASRDMGQSRETQYF
.	TRBV4-2	TRBJ2-3	.	TGTGCCAGCAGCCAAGGGCGACTAGGGACCCCACATACGCAGTATTTT	CASSQGRLGTPHTQYF
.	TRBV19	TRBJ2-7	TRBD2	TGTGCCAGTAGTATCGGACTAGCGGGAGTATACGAGCAGTACTTC	CASSIGLAGVYEQYF
.	TRBV23-1	TRBJ2-5	TRBD2	TGCGCCAGCAGTCAAAACCTGACTAGCGGGGGGGAGACCCAGTACTTC	CASSQNLTSGGETQYF
.	TRBV6-1	TRBJ2-2	.	TGTGCCACATCCGGGACAACGAACACCGGGGAGCTGTTTTTT	CATSGTTNTGELFF
.	TRBV7-8	TRBJ1-1	.	TGTGCCAGCAGCCCCTATCGTCAGAACACTGAAGCTTTCTTT	CASSPYRQNTEAFF
few	TRBV7-2	TRBJ2-1	TRBD1	TGTGCCAGCAGCCTCGGAGGACAGGGGGCGTTGAGATCCTACAATGAGCAGTTCTTC	CASSLGGQGALRSYNEQFF